The 22 T cell receptor beta chains below were found in one sample sequenced in a study of tissue T cells after allogeneic stem cell transplantation (dated 2022 in TCRdb). The method was the immunoSEQ multiplex PCR assay. Sourced from immuneACCESS, this table was stored by TCRdb with only in-frame sequences that have V and J called. A share of the clones is absent; for the studies checked, an unresolved V gene accounts for under half, and the remainder has no known explanation. The sample profile shows some 48,000 clones; around 70% of them were found once. The top ten clones comprise around 0.5% of the sample. Sequencing input: sorted cells pooled from one or two spleens. All receptors derive from a pool of C57BL/6 mice in good health.

Points on this clone: The gene names here belong to mouse. The sequence runs out 1 residue before the end of the CDR3; the remainder is reconstructed from the germline J gene. This rearrangement joins TRBV2 to TRBJ1-4; no definite D call. The V and J ends lost 5 bases and 0 bases respectively, with 10 bases between them. The CDR3 sequence is 15 residues long. Per germline, CDR1 LGHNA and CDR2 YSYQKL. The sequenced part of the CDR3 DNA is TGTGCCAGCAGCACCGGCAGAATTTCCAACGAAAGATTATTT. It specifies CASSTGRISNERLF. The entire CDR3 is CASSTGRISNERLFF.

With regard to this clone: The genes are named according to mouse. The CDR3 end falls 1 residue outside the read, so it is completed with the germline J gene. The chain carries TRBV12-2 and TRBJ1-3; maybe TRBD1 (6 bases). The CDR3 runs to 14 residues. V was cut by 4 bases and J by 4 bases, with 13 bases left in between. Germline lookup yields CDR1 SGHLS and CDR2 HYDKME. CDR3 DNA, as far as it was read: TGTGCCAGCTCGAACACAGGGTGGGGAAATACGCTCTAT. Translated, it gives CASSNTGWGNTLY. The entire CDR3 reads CASSNTGWGNTLYF.

On this clone itself: Mouse names are used for the genes. Read data end 1 residue before the CDR3 end; the end is taken from the germline J gene. The V and J genes are TRBV13-2 and TRBJ2-3, with D maybe TRBD2 (6 bases). The CDR3 is 14 residues long. The V end lost 3 bases, the J end lost 0 bases, and 8 bases lay between the germline ends. In germline, CDR1 is NNHNN, CDR2 SYGAGS (reference sequence). The sequenced CDR3 bases are TGTGCCAGCGGTGCCTGGGGAAGTGCAGAAACGCTGTAT. This encodes CASGAWGSAETLY. The entire CDR3 protein reads CASGAWGSAETLYF.

This clone turned up a few times. The genes are named according to mouse. The DNA ends 1 residue before the CDR3 does, and the rest of the CDR3 is filled in from the germline J gene. The chain combines TRBV5 with TRBJ2-7; D is unclear. Trimming removed 1 base from V and 4 bases from J, with 2 bases in between. The CDR3 spans 11 residues. Germline-derived CDR1 and CDR2 are LGHNA and YNLKQL (reference sequence). The CDR3 reads CASSQGYEQYF. The part of the CDR3 DNA that was read is TGTGCCAGCAGCCAAGGGTATGAACAGTAC.

Regarding this clone: Mouse germline and gene names are used. The read finishes 1 residue shy of the CDR3 end, and the germline J gene is used to complete it. This chain uses TRBV3 with TRBJ2-2, with TRBD1 identical over 12 bases. This CDR3 is built from 16 residues. CDR1 is SNHLY and CDR2 is FYNGKV in the germline V gene (reference sequence). V was pared by 5 bases and J by 4 bases, with 5 bases of the junction left unmatched. The covered CDR3 bases are TGTGCCAGCAGCCTGGGACAGGGGGCGGGCACCGGGCAGCTCTAC. Amino acid sequence: CASSLGQGAGTGQLY. In full, the CDR3 reads CASSLGQGAGTGQLYF.

Comment on this clone: These gene names are mouse names. The read finishes 1 residue shy of the CDR3 end, and the germline J gene is used to complete it. J is TRBJ2-5 and V is TRBV19, with D unresolved. This CDR3 is 13 amino acids long. Trimming pared 1 base from V and 3 bases from J, leaving 6 bases between. The germline CDR1 and CDR2 sequences are FNHDT and SITEND (reference sequence). The CDR3 loop is CASSISGQDTQYF. The part of the CDR3 DNA that was read is TGTGCCAGCAGTATATCGGGACAAGACACCCAGTAC.

Regarding this clone: Germline and genes: mouse. Read sequence stops 1 residue before the CDR3 end, and the germline J gene provides the missing end. Other DNA sequences from this sample encode an identical CDR3 as well. V is TRBV2 and J is TRBJ1-4; D is ambiguous. The length of the CDR3 is 14 residues. V was cut by 0 bases and J by 5 bases, with 7 bases left in between. The germline gives CDR1 LGHNA, CDR2 YSYQKL. The CDR3 bases that were read are TGTGCCAGCAGCCAAGAGGGTGGGAACGAAAGATTATTT. This encodes CASSQEGGNERLF. The full CDR3 protein is CASSQEGGNERLFF.

In regard to this clone: The germline and genes are mouse ones. The read ends 1 residue shy of where the CDR3 ends; the end is completed using the germline J gene. This sample also contains other DNA sequences that code for the same CDR3. V usage is TRBV26 and J usage is TRBJ2-7, with no clear D. Germline CDR1 KGHPV, CDR2 FQNQEV (reference sequence). The ends were cut back, 2 bases at V and 4 bases at J, with 6 bases in the middle. This CDR3 has 12 residues. The CDR3 sequence: CASSLGQYEQYF. The CDR3 DNA, read in part, is TGTGCCAGCAGTCTGGGGCAATATGAACAGTAC.

Remarks on this clone: Genes and germline come from the mouse. The read finishes 1 residue shy of the CDR3 end, and the germline J gene is used to complete it. V and J are TRBV31 and TRBJ2-2; TRBD1 or TRBD2 may be the D gene (5 bases each). The CDR3 is 13 amino acids. Trimming cost V 1 base and J 3 bases, with 6 bases left between them. The germline gives CDR1 GKSSPN, CDR2 SITVG. The covered CDR3 bases are TGTGCCTGGAGTCGGGGCGACACCGGGCAGCTCTAC. It encodes CAWSRGDTGQLY. The full CDR3 protein reads CAWSRGDTGQLYF.

Regarding this clone: The listed genes are named as in mouse. Read sequence stops 1 residue before the CDR3 end, and the germline J gene provides the missing end. The genes are TRBV17 and TRBJ2-4, with D perhaps TRBD2 (7 bases). This CDR3 comprises 12 residues. V lost 5 bases, J lost 5 bases, and 8 bases lay in between. Germline V gives CDR1 MNHDT, CDR2 YYDKIL. CDR3 region: CASSWGANTLYF. The part of the CDR3 DNA that was read is TGTGCTAGCAGTTGGGGGGCAAACACCTTGTAC.

Concerning this clone itself: Any gene name here is a mouse gene name. Read sequence stops 1 residue before the CDR3 end, and the germline J gene provides the missing end. The J gene is TRBJ2-2, the V gene TRBV14; possibly TRBD1 or TRBD2 for D (5 bases each). Germline CDR1 is SGHDT and CDR2 is FRDEAV. The CDR3 spans 13 residues. V was shortened by 5 bases and J by 3 bases, with 8 bases between the two germline ends. CDR3 protein: CASSRDDTGQLYF. The covered CDR3 bases are TGTGCCAGCAGCCGGGACGACACCGGGCAGCTCTAC. Full variable domain (rest looked up from reference TRBV14 and TRBJ2-2): EAGVTQSPRYAVLQEGQAVSFWCDPISGHDTLYWYQQPRDQGPQLLVYFRDEAVIDNSQLPSDRFSAVRPKGTNSTLKIQSAKQGDTATYLCASSRDDTGQLYFGEGSKLTVL.

As regards this clone: The gene names here belong to mouse. The read falls 1 residue short of the CDR3 end, and the missing part is taken from the germline J gene. V gene TRBV15 combines with J gene TRBJ2-3; no clear D. Trimming pared 2 bases from V and 3 bases from J, leaving 9 bases between. Germline V gene data show CDR1 as SGHND and CDR2 as FRSKSL. The CDR3 is made up of 14 amino acids. Partial CDR3 DNA: TGTGCCAGCAGTTTAAAGGGCAGGGCAGAAACGCTGTAT. Translation: CASSLKGRAETLY. The full CDR3 reads CASSLKGRAETLYF.

In the case of this clone: All gene names here are mouse names. The read is 1 residue too short to cover the CDR3 end, so that end is filled in from the germline J gene. The chain couples TRBV13-3 to TRBJ2-4, with 11 bases aligning to TRBD2. J lost 3 bases, V lost 1 base, and 10 bases had no gene match. The CDR3 totals 18 residues. Germline V gene lookup returns CDR1 NNHDY and CDR2 SYVADS. The CDR3 bases that were read are TGTGCCAGCAGTGATAACTGGGGGGGCGCAGGACCGCAAAACACCTTGTAC. Its translation is CASSDNWGGAGPQNTLY. The whole CDR3 sequence reads CASSDNWGGAGPQNTLYF.

With respect to this clone: Mouse names are used for the genes. The sequence runs out 1 residue before the end of the CDR3; the remainder is reconstructed from the germline J gene. This sequence joins TRBV20 and TRBJ1-3; TRBD1 might be the D (6 bases). The CDR3 is made up of 13 amino acids. Germline loops: CDR1 GFQATS, CDR2 STVNSAI. With 7 bases removed from V and 0 bases from J, the gap between germline ends came to 10 bases. The part of the CDR3 DNA that was read is TGTGGTGTTCGGACAGATTCTGGAAATACGCTCTAT. This gives the protein CGVRTDSGNTLY. Given in full, the CDR3 is CGVRTDSGNTLYF.

As concerns this clone: All gene names here are mouse names. The read comes to an end 1 residue before the CDR3 does, leaving the germline J gene to fill in the end. This sequence joins TRBV3 and TRBJ1-1, with D unclear. This CDR3 comprises 14 residues. V was trimmed by 2 bases and J by 1 base, leaving 8 bases between them. Germline-derived CDR1 and CDR2 are SNHLY and FYNGKV (reference sequence). CDR3 bases read: TGTGCCAGCAGCTTAAGGGCAGGGAACACAGAAGTCTTC. Translating it yields CASSLRAGNTEVF. The whole CDR3 protein reads CASSLRAGNTEVFF.

This clone has only one observation. The gene names here belong to mouse. The read is 1 residue too short to cover the CDR3 end, so that end is filled in from the germline J gene. The V and J genes are TRBV19 and TRBJ1-4; D may be TRBD1 (6 bases). CDR1 and CDR2 (germline): FNHDT, SITEND (reference sequence). This CDR3 spans 14 amino acids. Trimming took 2 bases from V and 6 from J, leaving 11 bases between them. The CDR3 sequence is CASSISQGHERLFF. The sequenced part of the CDR3 DNA is TGTGCCAGCAGTATCAGTCAGGGGCACGAAAGATTATTT.

About this clone: Genes here carry mouse names. The read stops 1 residue short of the end of the CDR3; the missing end is completed from the germline J gene. The rearrangement links TRBV13-2 to TRBJ2-5; TRBD1 is a possible D gene (6 bases). Germline CDR1 reads NNHNN; CDR2 reads SYGAGS (reference sequence). The CDR3 contains 13 residues. Between the trimmed V and J ends, which lost 0 bases and 8 bases, there was a span of 10 bases. This CDR3 reads CASGDDREGTQYF. CDR3 bases read: TGTGCCAGCGGTGATGACAGGGAAGGCACCCAGTAC.

About this clone itself: Gene names are the mouse ones. The CDR3 end is not reached by the read, which stops 1 residue before it; the germline J gene fills it in. This sequence joins TRBV2 and TRBJ2-5, with D unclear. Trimming took off 0 bases at V and 5 bases at J, with 3 bases between the two ends. Germline V CDR1 and CDR2: LGHNA, YSYQKL. The CDR3 is 12 amino acids. CDR3 sequence reads: CASSQDLDTQYF. The covered CDR3 bases are TGTGCCAGCAGCCAAGATCTAGACACCCAGTAC.

There are a few counts of this clone. These gene names are mouse names. The CDR3 end falls 1 residue outside the read, so it is completed with the germline J gene. The rearrangement uses TRBV13-3 and TRBJ2-1, with 10 bases aligning to TRBD2. The J segment lost 0 bases and the V segment lost 5 bases, leaving 2 bases of the junction unmatched. Germline loops: CDR1 NNHDY, CDR2 SYVADS. This CDR3 is built from 15 residues. The CDR3 bases that were read are TGTGCCAGCAGGGGACTGGGGTATAACTATGCTGAGCAGTTC. Translated, it gives CASRGLGYNYAEQF. The CDR3 reads in full as CASRGLGYNYAEQFF.

A note on this clone: Gene names are mouse gene names. The CDR3 loop is CASSSGYQDTQYF. Incomplete CDR3 DNA: TGTGCTAGCAGTTCGGGTTACCAAGACACCCAGTAC. This rearrangement joins TRBV29 to TRBJ2-5; D remains unclear. The CDR3 end is not reached by the read, which stops 1 residue before it; the germline J gene fills it in. The CDR3 loop spans 13 amino acids. V lost 4 bases, J lost 1 base, and 6 bases lay in between. Germline CDR1 reads MSHET; CDR2 reads SYDVDS.

Regarding this clone: Germline and genes: mouse. The read ends 1 residue early relative to the CDR3; the germline J gene fills the gap. The V and J genes are TRBV19 and TRBJ2-2, with TRBD1 as a possible D gene (6 bases). This CDR3 region has 16 residues. V lost 0 bases to trimming and J lost 3 bases, with 12 bases between them. The germline gives CDR1 FNHDT, CDR2 SITEND (reference sequence). The DNA read from the CDR3 is TGTGCCAGCAGTATAGTCAGGGGTAGGGACACCGGGCAGCTCTAC. Translation gives CASSIVRGRDTGQLY. In full, the CDR3 reads CASSIVRGRDTGQLYF.

As regards this clone: The listed genes are named as in mouse. The read terminates 1 residue ahead of where the CDR3 ends, so the germline J gene completes it. The chain uses TRBV3 and TRBJ2-7, with 13 bases identical to TRBD2. This CDR3 has 14 amino acids. Trimming took 3 bases from V and 7 from J; bases not matched to a gene: 3. Per germline, CDR1 SNHLY and CDR2 FYNGKV (reference sequence). The CDR3 loop is CASSLDWGGFEQYF. The part of the CDR3 DNA that was read is TGTGCCAGCAGCTTGGACTGGGGGGGCTTCGAACAGTAC.